These 8 T cell receptor beta chains originate from one sample sequenced in a study of T cell clonality in common variable immunodeficiency. Method: immunoSEQ multiplex PCR; TCRdb's copy keeps in-frame clones and lacks some. The repertoire consists of 30,000 to 40,000 clones, none detected only once. Sequences were obtained from peripheral blood mononuclear cells. All receptors come from a person between 18 and 75 years old in good health.

As for this clone: Sequencing ends 3 residues short of the CDR3 end; the germline J gene provides the rest. The chain uses TRBV13 and TRBJ2-1; 13 bases line up with TRBD2. Germline V lookup: CDR1 PRHDT, CDR2 FYEKMQ (reference sequence). This CDR3 region has 18 residues. With V trimmed by 0 bases and J by 2 bases, 4 bases remained unmatched. The chain's CDR3 is CASSLGTSGGSTYNEQFF. The DNA read from the CDR3 is TGTGCCAGCAGCTTAGGGACTAGCGGGGGGAGTACCTACAATGAG.

This clone was picked up many times. The read ends 3 residues shy of where the CDR3 ends; the end is completed using the germline J gene. V is TRBV6-2 or TRBV6-3 and J is TRBJ2-1, with a possible D match to TRBD1 (6 bases). V shed 6 bases and J shed 0 bases, with 12 bases lying between them. This CDR3 region has 15 residues. The germline V gene has CDR1 MNHEY and CDR2 SVGEGT. The DNA read from the CDR3 is TGTGCCAGCAGACGAGGGGGTCCCTCCTACAATGAG. Its protein product is CASRRGGPSYNE. The whole CDR3 reads CASRRGGPSYNEQFF.

This clone was counted at least ten times. The read is 3 residues too short to cover the CDR3 end, so that end is filled in from the germline J gene. The rearrangement links TRBV5-1 to TRBJ2-2; 7 nucleotides agree with TRBD1. In germline, CDR1 is SGHRS, CDR2 YFSETQ. J lost 3 bases, V lost 4 bases, and 12 bases had no gene match. The CDR3 covers 17 residues. Here the CDR3 reads CASSPQPGQVDTGELFF. The DNA read from the CDR3 is TGCGCCAGCAGCCCGCAGCCCGGACAGGTCGACACCGGGGAG.

As to this clone: The read halts 3 residues ahead of the CDR3 end, with the missing end drawn from the germline J gene. This chain links TRBV18 with TRBJ2-6, with D possibly being TRBD1 (6 bases). Germline V gene sequence: CDR1 KGHSH, CDR2 LQKENI. The CDR3 has 15 amino acids. The V gene lost 1 base and the J gene lost 4 bases, with 8 bases spanning the gap. Partial CDR3 DNA: TGTGCCAGCTCACCACAAGGACAGGGGGCCAACGTC. Protein sequence: CASSPQGQGANV. The CDR3 reads in full as CASSPQGQGANVLTF.

As for this clone: The read stops 3 residues short of the end of the CDR3; the missing end is completed from the germline J gene. The V and J genes are TRBV19 and TRBJ2-3, with TRBD1 matching 9 bases. The CDR3 runs to 17 residues. Germline lookup yields CDR1 LNHDA and CDR2 SQIVND (reference sequence). The CDR3 is CASSIGGQGQRGQPQYF. The CDR3 DNA, read in part, is TGTGCCAGTAGTATTGGGGGACAGGGACAACGGGGTCAGCCG. Full variable domain (remainder filled in from reference TRBV19 and TRBJ2-3): DGGITQSPKYLFRKEGQNVTLSCEQNLNHDAMYWYRQDPGQGLRLIYYSQIVNDFQKGDIAEGYSVSREKKESFPLTVTSAQKNPTAFYLCASSIGGQGQRGQPQYFGPGTRLTVL.

This clone was counted many times. The CDR3 extends 3 residues past the end of the read, so its final part is completed from the germline J gene. The rearrangement links TRBV20-1 to TRBJ2-1; D is perhaps TRBD1 (5 bases). V dropped 3 bases and J dropped 3 bases, with 21 bases sitting between them. This CDR3 has 17 amino acids. CDR1 is DFQATT and CDR2 is SNEGSKA in the germline V gene (reference sequence). Incomplete CDR3 DNA: TGCAGTGCTAGGGGCTCCCCCTCCCAGGGTATCTACAATGAG. This sequence encodes CSARGSPSQGIYNE. From start to end, the CDR3 is CSARGSPSQGIYNEQFF.

This clone was counted a few times. Germline is not matched at one junction end, which may reflect a read error. The read halts 3 residues ahead of the CDR3 end, with the missing end drawn from the germline J gene. Different DNA sequences within this sample yield the same CDR3. The chain couples TRBV6-1 to TRBJ1-3; 7 bases fit TRBD1. Germline V gives CDR1 MNHNS, CDR2 SASEGT. This CDR3 is 16 amino acids long. Partial CDR3 DNA: TGTGCCAGCAGTGGTGACAGGGCTCGGGGGGGACACACG. Amino acids: CASSGDRARGGHT. The whole CDR3 reads CASSGDRARGGHTIYF.

The sample holds many counts of this clone. The CDR3 is cut off 3 residues early in the read; its end comes from the germline J gene. The rearrangement joins TRBV10-1 to TRBJ2-2; 9 bases map to TRBD1. CDR1 is WNHNN and CDR2 is SYGVQD in the germline V gene (reference sequence). The J segment lost 7 bases and the V segment lost 0 bases, leaving 3 bases of the junction unmatched. This CDR3 is built from 15 residues. This CDR3 is CASSESGQGRGELFF. The covered CDR3 bases are TGCGCCAGCAGTGAGTCGGGACAGGGTCGCGGGGAG.